The clone carrying this T cell receptor (beta chain) appeared a few times. Its antigen is currently unknown. The sequenced fragment ends 3 residues before the CDR3 boundary, so the rest is inferred from the germline J gene. The data belong to a study of T cell clonality in common variable immunodeficiency. Notes on the study in general: Fewer deletions and N-nucleotide insertions were reportedly seen in common variable immunodeficiency TCR beta sequences. Shared TCRbeta clones were fewer between CVID subjects than controls.

No CVID subject was ill or on immunomodulatory drugs when sampled. Germline values: CDR1 SGHAT, CDR2 FQNNGV. Trimming took 3 bases from V and 2 from J, leaving 9 bases between them. The CDR3 is 14 amino acids. CVID and control samples used equivalent genomic DNA input. Produced via immunoSEQ multiplex PCR; TCRdb's table is partial and in-frame only. The table lists about 26,000 clones, no singletons, with roughly 24% in the top ten. This TCR derives from a human donor with common variable immunodeficiency. Sequences were obtained from peripheral blood mononuclear cells. The chain has TRBV11-2 and TRBJ2-3; D unresolved. The chain's CDR3 is CASSLSSLTDTQYF. The CDR3 DNA, read in part, is TGTGCCAGCAGCTTGAGTTCACTCACAGATACG. The variable domain in full, completed from reference TRBV11-2 and TRBJ2-3, reads EAGVAQSPRYKIIEKRQSVAFWCNPISGHATLYWYQQILGQGPKLLIQFQNNGVVDDSQLPKDRFSAERLKGVDSTLKIQPAKLEDSAVYLCASSLSSLTDTQYFGPGTRLTVL.